Below, 21 T cell receptor beta chains from the same sample are listed, as sequenced in a study of cytomegalovirus exposure and HLA in healthy donors. A multiplex PCR was run with 60 Vbeta primers and 13 Jbeta primers. Sequencing used immunoSEQ multiplex PCR; TCRdb keeps in-frame clones, though not all of them. The repertoire consists of 95,000 to 100,000 clones, with more than 75% occurring once and the leading ten covering more than 7%. Material: PBMCs. The receptors stem from a human donor in good health.

This clone turned up a few times. This rearrangement joins TRBV4-3 to TRBJ1-5; D gene uncertain. CDR3 length: 16 residues. In germline, CDR1 is LGHNA, CDR2 YSLEER. V gave up 0 bases and J gave up 2 bases, with 11 bases separating them. The CDR3 DNA is TGCGCCAGCAGCCAAGACTTTGGGAGGGGCAATCAGCCCCAGCATTTT. Translating gives CASSQDFGRGNQPQHF.

The chain recombines TRBV11-3 with TRBJ2-2; a weak D match, TRBD2 (6 bases). The CDR3 is 17 residues long. Trimming left V 1 base short and J 6 bases short, with 18 bases between. CDR1 SGHNT and CDR2 YENEEA come from the germline V gene. CDR3 in DNA: TGTGCCAGCAGCTTAGTCGGCGGGACGGCCGGGGCCGGGGAGCTGTTTTTT. As protein: CASSLVGGTAGAGELFF.

This chain joins TRBV2 and TRBJ1-2, with 9 bases aligning to TRBD1. The germline V gene encodes CDR1 SNHLY and CDR2 FYNNEI. V lost 2 bases and J lost 6; bases outside the gene matches: 4. CDR3 length equals 14 residues. The CDR3 bases are TGTGCCAGCAGTGAAACGGGACAGGGACATGGCTACACCTTC. It specifies CASSETGQGHGYTF.

V gene TRBV11-2 combines with J gene TRBJ2-7, with TRBD1 matching 7 bases. V was pared by 5 bases and J by 5 bases, with 12 bases of the junction left unmatched. The germline V gene encodes CDR1 SGHAT and CDR2 FQNNGV. The CDR3 consists of 15 residues. DNA of the CDR3: TGTGCCAGCAGCCAGTTATTGACAGGGTCTAACGAGCAGTACTTC. Amino acid sequence: CASSQLLTGSNEQYF. The whole variable domain, remainder taken from reference TRBV11-2 and TRBJ2-7, is EAGVAQSPRYKIIEKRQSVAFWCNPISGHATLYWYQQILGQGPKLLIQFQNNGVVDDSQLPKDRFSAERLKGVDSTLKIQPAKLEDSAVYLCASSQLLTGSNEQYFGPGTRLTVT.

The V call is TRBV29-1, the J call TRBJ2-7; maybe TRBD1 (5 bases). Germline loops: CDR1 SQVTM, CDR2 ANQGSEA. V shed 3 bases and J shed 6 bases, with 21 bases lying between them. The CDR3 contains 15 residues. The DNA of the CDR3 is TGCAGCGTTGATCGGGCCCAGGGAACGACCTCCGAGCAGTACTTC. The encoded protein is CSVDRAQGTTSEQYF.

The chain recombines TRBV10-3 with TRBJ2-7; TRBD2 is a possible D gene (5 bases). The CDR3 length is 14 residues. V lost 10 bases to trimming and J lost 7 bases, with 23 bases between them. The germline CDR1 and CDR2 sequences are ENHRY and SYGVKD. The CDR3 here is CATQLAITTEEQYF. The CDR3, as DNA: TGTGCCACCCAGTTAGCGATTACTACGGAGGAGCAGTACTTC.

This clone has more than one count but fewer than ten. The V gene is TRBV4-3, the J gene TRBJ2-1; 9 nucleotides line up with TRBD2. Germline V CDR1 and CDR2: LGHNA, YSLEER. CDR3 length equals 18 residues. V shed 1 base, J shed 7 bases, and the junction held 14 bases outside the gene matches. The CDR3, as DNA: TGCGCCAGCAGCCAAGTTCTCGGCTCGCGGGAGGGCCCGAATGAGCAGTTCTTC. Residues: CASSQVLGSREGPNEQFF.

J is TRBJ2-7 and V is TRBV5-1; 7 positions agree with TRBD1. The CDR3 length is 14 residues. The trim removed 2 bases at V and 4 bases at J, leaving 6 bases unmatched. Germline values: CDR1 SGHRS, CDR2 YFSETQ. CDR3 coding DNA: TGCGCCAGCAGCTTCTTGGGACAGTCGTACGAGCAGTACTTC. This gives the protein CASSFLGQSYEQYF.

The J gene is TRBJ2-3, the V gene TRBV9; D not resolved. This CDR3 is built from 14 residues. The V gene's germline CDR1 is SGDLS and CDR2 YYNGEE. The V gene lost 0 bases and the J gene lost 7 bases, with 12 bases spanning the gap. CDR3 loop: CASSVGGRLHTQYF. CDR3 sequence (DNA): TGTGCCAGCAGCGTAGGAGGTAGGCTCCATACGCAGTATTTT.

This clone was seen more than once but under ten times. The J gene is TRBJ2-6, the V gene TRBV5-4; D remains unclear. V lost 3 bases and J 1 base, leaving 11 bases between the germline ends. This CDR3 contains 16 residues. In germline, CDR1 is SGHNT, CDR2 YYREEE (reference sequence). The CDR3 reads CASSWNSLSGANVLTF. CDR3 DNA sequence: TGTGCCAGCAGCTGGAACAGTTTATCTGGGGCCAACGTCCTGACTTTC. The full variable domain, its missing parts supplied by reference TRBV5-4 and TRBJ2-6, is ETGVTQSPTHLIKTRGQQVTLRCSSQSGHNTVSWYQQALGQGPQFIFQYYREEENGRGNFPPRFSGLQFPNYSSELNVNALELDDSALYLCASSWNSLSGANVLTFGAGSRLTVL.

The chain recombines TRBV9 with TRBJ2-3, with D uncertain. Between the trimmed V and J ends, which lost 4 bases and 4 bases, there was a span of 7 bases. This CDR3 comprises 12 residues. CDR1 SGDLS and CDR2 YYNGEE come from the germline V gene. This CDR3 is CASSRIADTQYF. In DNA, the CDR3 is TGTGCCAGCAGCCGTATTGCAGATACGCAGTATTTT.

The chain's CDR3 is CASSRHRPQGTEAFF. CDR3 coding DNA: TGTGCCAGCAGTCGACACCGCCCCCAGGGGACTGAAGCTTTCTTT. This rearrangement joins TRBV7-8 to TRBJ1-1; TRBD1 is a possible D gene (6 bases). This CDR3 region has 15 residues. With 6 bases removed from V and 5 bases from J, the gap between germline ends came to 19 bases. Germline V CDR1 and CDR2: SGHVS, FQNEAQ. The whole variable domain, remainder taken from reference TRBV7-8 and TRBJ1-1, is GAGVSQSPRYKVAKRGQDVALRCDPISGHVSLFWYQQALGQGPEFLTYFQNEAQLDKSGLPSDRFFAERPEGSVSTLKIQRTQQEDSAVYLCASSRHRPQGTEAFFGQGTRLTVV.

V and J are TRBV6-6 and TRBJ2-5, with 12 bases matching TRBD1. V was clipped by 6 bases and J by 4 bases; unmatched bases: 9. The germline V gene encodes CDR1 MNHNY and CDR2 SVGAGI (reference sequence). CDR3 length: 16 residues. The CDR3 sequence: CASSLTGTGGPETQYF. In DNA form, the CDR3 reads TGTGCCAGCAGCCTTACCGGGACAGGGGGCCCAGAGACCCAGTACTTC.

The chain combines TRBV13 with TRBJ2-1, with no clear D. The V gene lost 5 bases and the J gene lost 9 bases, with 8 bases spanning the gap. This CDR3 is 11 amino acids long. Germline assignment: CDR1 PRHDT and CDR2 FYEKMQ (reference sequence). As DNA, the CDR3 is TGTGCCAGCAGCCACGGCGGTGAGCAGTTCTTC. This sequence encodes CASSHGGEQFF.

This chain joins TRBV6-6 and TRBJ1-5; 8 positions match TRBD1. V was clipped by 5 bases and J by 5 bases; unmatched bases: 8. The germline V gene has CDR1 MNHNY and CDR2 SVGAGI (reference sequence). The length of the CDR3 is 15 residues. CDR3 amino acids: CASSKNDRGHQPQHF. The CDR3 coding sequence is TGTGCCAGCAGTAAGAACGACAGGGGACATCAGCCCCAGCATTTT.

This clone came up many times. This chain joins TRBV4-3 and TRBJ1-1; D may be TRBD1 (5 bases). V lost 3 bases and J lost 8, with 10 bases in between. The germline CDR1 and CDR2 sequences are LGHNA and YSLEER. The CDR3 loop spans 12 amino acids. CDR3 loop: CASSQAQGEAFF. The CDR3 bases are TGCGCCAGCAGCCAGGCCCAGGGCGAAGCTTTCTTT.

The chain links TRBV5-1 to TRBJ2-3; D not certain. Trimming removed 1 base at V and 6 bases at J, with 9 bases between. The CDR3 consists of 13 residues. Germline assignment: CDR1 SGHRS and CDR2 YFSETQ. The DNA of the CDR3 is TGCGCCAGCAGCTTGCAGAGCGCGGATACGCAGTATTTT. Its protein product is CASSLQSADTQYF. The variable domain in full, with the rest retrieved from reference TRBV5-1 and TRBJ2-3, is KAGVTQTPRYLIKTRGQQVTLSCSPISGHRSVSWYQQTPGQGLQFLFEYFSETQRNKGNFPGRFSGRQFSNSRSEMNVSTLELGDSALYLCASSLQSADTQYFGPGTRLTVL.

The chain employs TRBV6-5 and TRBJ2-5, with D uncertain. The V and J ends lost 6 bases and 4 bases respectively, with 12 bases between them. In germline, CDR1 is MNHEY, CDR2 SVGAGI. The CDR3 runs 13 residues. The CDR3 here is CASSRVARETQYF. The CDR3 DNA is TGTGCCAGCAGCCGGGTGGCAAGAGAGACCCAGTACTTC.

The chain uses TRBV5-1 and TRBJ2-2; 11 positions match TRBD2. The CDR3 is made up of 16 amino acids. The V and J ends lost 4 bases and 5 bases, in that order; junction bases with no gene match: 7. Germline assignment: CDR1 SGHRS and CDR2 YFSETQ. CDR3 DNA: TGCGCCAGCAGCCACCAACGGACTAGCGGGACCGGGGAGCTGTTTTTT. This gives the protein CASSHQRTSGTGELFF.

In this sample, this clone turned up once. The chain carries TRBV10-3 and TRBJ2-3; 11 bases match TRBD2. Germline V gene lookup returns CDR1 ENHRY and CDR2 SYGVKD. The CDR3 has 13 residues. V lost 10 bases and J lost 3; bases outside the gene matches: 3. The chain's CDR3 is CATTSGRTDTQYF. The CDR3 nucleotides are TGTGCCACCACTAGCGGGAGAACAGATACGCAGTATTTT.

The chain has TRBV25-1 and TRBJ1-5, with D possibly matching TRBD1 (5 bases). This CDR3 region has 14 residues. V was cut by 8 bases and J by 1 base, with 12 bases left in between. Germline V gives CDR1 MGHDK, CDR2 SYGVNS. CDR3 in DNA: TGTGCCAGCGGGGGGTTTGAGAGCAATCAGCCCCAGCATTTT. Protein: CASGGFESNQPQHF.